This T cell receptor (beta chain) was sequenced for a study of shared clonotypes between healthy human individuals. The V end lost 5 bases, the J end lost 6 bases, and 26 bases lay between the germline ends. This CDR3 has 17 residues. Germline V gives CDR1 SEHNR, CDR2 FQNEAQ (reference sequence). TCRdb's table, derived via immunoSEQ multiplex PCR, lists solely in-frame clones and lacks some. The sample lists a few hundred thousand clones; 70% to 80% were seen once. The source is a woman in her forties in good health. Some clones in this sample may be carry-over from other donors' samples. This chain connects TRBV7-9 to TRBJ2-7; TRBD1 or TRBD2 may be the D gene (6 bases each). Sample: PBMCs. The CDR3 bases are TGTGCCAGCAGCCTACCGAGGACAGCCCCGGGGGTCCGCGAGCAGTACTTC. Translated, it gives CASSLPRTAPGVREQYF.